One sample yielded the 24 T cell receptor beta chains listed below, sequenced in a study of T cells in Graves' hyperthyroidism and ophthalmopathy. The investigators amplified TCR beta CDR3 regions from RNA transcripts. Initially, a first-round RT-PCR of the TCR CDR3 employed the HTBI primer set. MiXCR, run by TCRdb on the multiplex PCR reads, gives a single entry per CDR3 protein. The table records hundreds of thousands of distinct CDR3 sequences, around 21% of them present only once. Source material: blood. The receptors shown here come from a man younger than 40 with Graves' ophthalmopathy.

The chain links TRBV5-1 to TRBJ1-3, with D hard to call. V was pared by 2 bases and J by 0 bases, with 9 bases between. The CDR3 spans 15 residues. Germline CDR1 and CDR2: SGHRS and YFSETQ. This CDR3 is CASSFKSDSGNTIYF. The DNA of the CDR3 is TGCGCCAGCAGCTTTAAGAGTGACTCTGGAAACACCATATATTTT.

The rearrangement uses TRBV20-1 and TRBJ1-5; TRBD1 matches 10 bases. Germline assignment: CDR1 DFQATT and CDR2 SNEGSKA (reference sequence). The CDR3 runs to 16 residues. With V trimmed by 6 bases and J by 1 base, 9 bases remained unmatched. The CDR3, as DNA: TGCAGTGCGCGGGACGGGACAGGGGCAAGCAATCAGCCCCAGCATTTT. Its protein product is CSARDGTGASNQPQHF.

The chain employs TRBV4-3 and TRBJ2-7; D unclear. The CDR3 is made up of 13 amino acids. The V gene lost 1 base and the J gene lost 3 bases, with 7 bases spanning the gap. CDR1 is LGHNA and CDR2 is YSLEER in the germline V gene. The DNA for the CDR3 is TGCGCCAGCAGCCAAGTCGAACACTACGAGCAGTACTTC. It is translated as CASSQVEHYEQYF.

This sequence joins TRBV29-1 and TRBJ1-2; D gene unclear. With 4 bases removed from V and 5 bases from J, the gap between germline ends came to 11 bases. CDR3 size: 12 residues. Germline V lookup: CDR1 SQVTM, CDR2 ANQGSEA. As DNA, the CDR3 is TGCAGCGTTGGAGGGCTGGGGTATGGCTACACCTTC. Translating it yields CSVGGLGYGYTF. Drawing the rest from reference TRBV29-1 and TRBJ1-2, the complete variable domain is SAVISQKPSRDICQRGTSLTIQCQVDSQVTMMFWYRQQPGQSLTLIATANQGSEATYESGFVIDKFPISRPNLTFSTLTVSNMSPEDSSIYLCSVGGLGYGYTFGSGTRLTVV.

V gene TRBV18 combines with J gene TRBJ2-7; weak D call: TRBD1 (5 bases). CDR1 is KGHSH and CDR2 is LQKENI in the germline V gene. V lost 3 bases to trimming and J lost 2 bases, with 11 bases between them. The CDR3 runs to 14 residues. The CDR3 sequence is CASSPPDKTYEQYF. CDR3 coding DNA: TGTGCCAGCTCACCCCCGGACAAAACCTACGAGCAGTACTTC.

The chain employs TRBV7-9 and TRBJ2-7; D possibly matches TRBD1 or TRBD2 (5 bases each). The CDR3 is 14 amino acids. Per the germline V gene, CDR1 is SEHNR and CDR2 is FQNEAQ (reference sequence). With 3 bases removed from V and 2 bases from J, the gap between germline ends came to 11 bases. CDR3 amino acids: CASSFIGTPYEQYF. As DNA, the CDR3 is TGTGCCAGCAGCTTTATAGGGACCCCCTACGAGCAGTACTTC. The full variable domain, with the rest looked up from reference TRBV7-9 and TRBJ2-7, is DTGVSQNPRHKITKRGQNVTFRCDPISEHNRLYWYRQTLGQGPEFLTYFQNEAQLEKSRLLSDRFSAERPKGSFSTLEIQRTEQGDSAMYLCASSFIGTPYEQYFGPGTRLTVT.

The V and J genes are TRBV12-5 and TRBJ2-1, with a weak D call TRBD2 (7 bases). V dropped 0 bases and J dropped 4 bases, with 16 bases sitting between them. The CDR3 length is 17 residues. Germline V gene lookup returns CDR1 LGHNT and CDR2 FRNRAP. The CDR3 nucleotides are TGTGCTAGTGGTTTGGTACTAGGGGGGGGTGGATACAATGAGCAGTTCTTC. It codes for CASGLVLGGGGYNEQFF.

This clonotype was recorded at least ten times. This CDR3 reads CASPDRYTEAFF. CDR3 bases: TGTGCTAGCCCGGACAGGTACACTGAAGCTTTCTTT. The V gene is TRBV12-5, the J gene TRBJ1-1, with TRBD1 matching 7 bases. The ends lost 9 bases at V and 3 bases at J; junction bases unmatched: 4. Looked up from germline, CDR1 is LGHNT and CDR2 is FRNRAP. CDR3 size: 12 residues. The variable domain in full, with the rest retrieved from reference TRBV12-5 and TRBJ1-1, is DARVTQTPRHKVTEMGQEVTMRCQPILGHNTVFWYRQTMMQGLELLAYFRNRAPLDDSGMPKDRFSAEMPDATLATLKIQPSEPRDSAVYFCASPDRYTEAFFGQGTRLTVV.

This clonotype was seen more than once but under ten times. J is TRBJ2-3 and V is TRBV7-9; D not resolved. The V end was cut by 2 bases, the J end by 0 bases, with 9 bases between. From germline, CDR1 is SEHNR and CDR2 FQNEAQ (reference sequence). This CDR3 has 15 amino acids. The CDR3 DNA sequence: TGTGCCAGCAGCTTACTAACCACGAGCACAGATACGCAGTATTTT. This encodes CASSLLTTSTDTQYF.

On this clonotype: One end of the junction does not line up with germline, which may come from a read error. CDR3 loop: CAGSQPGGYTF. The CDR3 DNA reads as TGTGCCGGCAGCCAACCCGGAGGCTACACCTTC. The J gene is TRBJ1-2, the V gene TRBV3-1; D remains unclear. This CDR3 has 11 amino acids. CDR1 is LGHDT and CDR2 is YNNKEL in the germline V gene (reference sequence).

This clonotype was observed at least ten times. The CDR3 reads CASSLSSGNTDTQYF. CDR3 bases: TGTGCCAGCAGTTTAAGTAGCGGGAACACAGATACGCAGTATTTT. This chain links TRBV28 with TRBJ2-3; TRBD2 matches 8 bases. The germline CDR1 and CDR2 sequences are MDHEN and SYDVKM. This CDR3 has 15 amino acids. V was clipped by 2 bases and J by 2 bases; unmatched bases: 3.

This clonotype was seen repeatedly, ten times or more. The V gene is TRBV18, the J gene TRBJ1-2, with 7 positions matching TRBD1. The CDR3 contains 13 residues. V trimming: 6 bases; J trimming: 4 bases; junction bases outside the gene matches: 5. Germline assignment: CDR1 KGHSH and CDR2 LQKENI. The DNA for the CDR3 is TGTGCCAGCTCGTCGGCAGGGGGCTATGGCTACACCTTC. The encoded protein is CASSSAGGYGYTF.

V gene TRBV12-3 or TRBV12-4 combines with J gene TRBJ1-2, with D possibly being TRBD1 (5 bases). V was cut by 5 bases and J by 4 bases, with 8 bases left in between. The CDR3 totals 12 residues. In nucleotides, the CDR3 is TGTGCCAGCAGTGGGGCCCCCTATGGCTACACCTTC. This codes for CASSGAPYGYTF.

This clonotype was recorded at least ten times. The chain has TRBV7-9 and TRBJ1-1; 7 bases are shared with TRBD1. Per germline, CDR1 SEHNR and CDR2 FQNEAQ (reference sequence). The CDR3 is made up of 14 amino acids. Losses at the gene ends were 6 bases for V and 6 bases for J; bases not matched to a gene: 10. In nucleotides, the CDR3 is TGTGCCAGCAGTCGACTATCGACAGGGTCTGAAGCTTTCTTT. It yields the protein CASSRLSTGSEAFF. Supplemented by reference TRBV7-9 and TRBJ1-1, the full variable domain reads DTGVSQNPRHKITKRGQNVTFRCDPISEHNRLYWYRQTLGQGPEFLTYFQNEAQLEKSRLLSDRFSAERPKGSFSTLEIQRTEQGDSAMYLCASSRLSTGSEAFFGQGTRLTVV.

This clonotype was seen only a few times. V gene TRBV10-3 combines with J gene TRBJ1-1; 8 bases line up with TRBD1. Trimming took 6 bases from V and 2 from J; bases not matched to a gene: 8. The CDR3 consists of 15 residues. The germline gives CDR1 ENHRY, CDR2 SYGVKD. CDR3 bases: TGTGCCATCAGGGTAGGGACAGGAGGAAACACTGAAGCTTTCTTT. Its translation: CAIRVGTGGNTEAFF.

Ten or more counts support this clonotype. Here the CDR3 DNA reads TGTGCCAGCAGTGAAGCGGGACAGCAATACGAGCAGTACTTC. This codes for CASSEAGQQYEQYF. The V and J genes are TRBV2 and TRBJ2-7, with 7 positions matching TRBD1. This CDR3 comprises 14 residues. Germline CDR1 is SNHLY and CDR2 is FYNNEI. With V trimmed by 0 bases and J by 4 bases, 3 bases remained unmatched. The variable domain in full, completed from reference TRBV2 and TRBJ2-7, reads EPEVTQTPSHQVTQMGQEVILRCVPISNHLYFYWYRQILGQKVEFLVSFYNNEISEKSEIFDDQFSVERPDGSNFTLKIRSTKLEDSAMYFCASSEAGQQYEQYFGPGTRLTVT.

The rearrangement joins TRBV6-1 to TRBJ2-5, with TRBD2 matching over 7 bases. Trimming at V came to 6 bases and at J to 2 bases, leaving 15 bases not matched to a gene. Germline V gene data show CDR1 as MNHNS and CDR2 as SASEGT. CDR3 length: 17 residues. The CDR3 here is CASRQVRGGMSQETQYF. The CDR3 DNA sequence: TGTGCCAGCAGACAAGTCCGGGGAGGGATGAGTCAAGAGACCCAGTACTTC.

Ten or more counts support this clonotype. This chain connects TRBV20-1 to TRBJ2-3; 13 bases align to TRBD2. This CDR3 spans 16 amino acids. Per the germline V gene, CDR1 is DFQATT and CDR2 is SNEGSKA (reference sequence). The V and J ends lost 6 bases and 2 bases, in that order; junction bases with no gene match: 8. CDR3 in DNA: TGCAGTGCAAACGAACTAGCGGGAGGGTTCACAGATACGCAGTATTTT. Translating it yields CSANELAGGFTDTQYF.

In this sample, this clonotype turned up many times. V is TRBV12-3 or TRBV12-4 and J is TRBJ1-1; D is perhaps TRBD1 (5 bases). V lost 6 bases to trimming and J lost 4 bases, with 6 bases between them. The CDR3 loop spans 11 amino acids. The CDR3 is CASRGVTEAFF. The CDR3 nucleotides are TGTGCCAGCAGGGGGGTCACTGAAGCTTTCTTT.

The chain has TRBV6-4 and TRBJ2-1; 15 bases align to TRBD2. V gave up 2 bases and J gave up 3 bases; unmatched junction bases: 5. Germline CDR1 reads MRHNA; CDR2 reads SNTAGT. This CDR3 has 18 residues. CDR3 region: CASSDRTSGRVIYNEQFF. The CDR3 DNA is TGTGCCAGCAGTGACAGGACTAGCGGGAGGGTTATCTACAATGAGCAGTTCTTC.

The chain recombines TRBV5-1 with TRBJ2-2, with D perhaps TRBD2 (6 bases). V was shortened by 3 bases and J by 6 bases, with 12 bases between the two germline ends. Germline CDR1 and CDR2: SGHRS and YFSETQ. This CDR3 spans 14 amino acids. CDR3 sequence: CASSYRELSGELFF. The CDR3 nucleotides read TGCGCCAGCAGCTACCGGGAGCTGTCCGGGGAGCTGTTTTTT.

V and J are TRBV3-1 and TRBJ2-2; 8 bases fit TRBD1. This CDR3 has 17 residues. Losses at the gene ends were 1 base for V and 4 bases for J; bases not matched to a gene: 8. The germline gives CDR1 LGHDT, CDR2 YNNKEL (reference sequence). The CDR3 loop is CASSQVLRTGSTGELFF. The DNA for the CDR3 is TGTGCCAGCAGCCAAGTTTTACGGACAGGGAGCACCGGGGAGCTGTTTTTT.

This clonotype was observed a handful of times. The V and J genes are TRBV11-2 and TRBJ2-2; D call uncertain. Per the germline V gene, CDR1 is SGHAT and CDR2 is FQNNGV. CDR3 length: 14 amino acids. Trimming took off 1 base at V and 4 bases at J, with 7 bases between the two ends. As DNA, the CDR3 is TGTGCCAGCAGCTTAGTGCGGAGCACCGGGGAGCTGTTTTTT. This codes for CASSLVRSTGELFF. Full variable domain (rest looked up from reference TRBV11-2 and TRBJ2-2): EAGVAQSPRYKIIEKRQSVAFWCNPISGHATLYWYQQILGQGPKLLIQFQNNGVVDDSQLPKDRFSAERLKGVDSTLKIQPAKLEDSAVYLCASSLVRSTGELFFGEGSRLTVL.

The chain is built from TRBV14 and TRBJ1-5; no firm D call. CDR1 is SGHDN, CDR2 FVKESK, per germline. Trimming took off 1 base at V and 0 bases at J, with 7 bases between the two ends. The CDR3 is 15 amino acids. The CDR3 protein is CASSQGYGSNQPQHF. The CDR3 DNA reads as TGTGCCAGCAGCCAAGGATACGGTAGCAATCAGCCCCAGCATTTT. The full variable domain, in which reference TRBV14 and TRBJ1-5 provide the parts outside the CDR3, is EAGVTQFPSHSVIEKGQTVTLRCDPISGHDNLYWYRRVMGKEIKFLLHFVKESKQDESGMPNNRFLAERTGGTYSTLKVQPAELEDSGVYFCASSQGYGSNQPQHFGDGTRLSIL.